This paragraph covers one TCR beta chain sequence. What it recognizes is unknown. The data were obtained in a study of long-term antiretroviral therapy in people with HIV. For the study at large: Collection dates of the earliest samples fall about a decade before the 2015 immediate-ART recommendation.

Trimming shortened V by 3 bases and J by 0 bases, and 18 bases separated the two germline ends. Germline lookup yields CDR1 LNHDA and CDR2 SQIVND (reference sequence). This CDR3 is built from 17 residues. PBMC samples from each donor numbered at least one pre-ART and at least two post-ART. With survey level as its setting, the immunoSEQ assay was v3.0. Produced via immunoSEQ multiplex PCR; TCRdb's table is partial and in-frame only. Among over 10,000 clones listed, around 73% were seen once. General study findings and limits: HIV repertoires spanned tighter CDR3 length ranges than controls did.

Sample: unsorted PBMCs, taken 1.3 years after starting antiretroviral therapy. The gene calls are TRBV19 and TRBJ2-7; unclear D gene. This clonotype originated in a woman between 18 and 29 years old with HIV. The CDR3 here is CASSMQLESKSSYEQYF. The CDR3 DNA is TGTGCCAGTAGTATGCAGCTAGAATCTAAGAGCTCCTACGAGCAGTACTTC.